This T cell receptor (beta chain) was profiled in a study of blood T cells in healthy people across ages. It was with a sample-barcoded 5' primer and a J-beta primer mix that a second PCR of roughly 7 to 12 cycles was run. TCRdb recomputed calls from the 5' RACE reads with MiXCR, one row per CDR3 protein. The sample comprises 750,000 to 1,000,000 distinct CDR3 sequences, around 29% of which are singletons, and roughly 10% rests with the top ten. Per-sample yields of isolated PBMCs were at least 6.5 million. Between the trimmed V and J ends, which lost 1 base and 5 bases, there was a span of 10 bases. CDR1 MGHRA and CDR2 YSYEKL come from the germline V gene. This CDR3 spans 14 amino acids. These data were also reused for a study on T cells of mothers and their children. That report notes: Sequencing returned over 9.5 million TCR beta CDR3 reads per mother and roughly 3 million per child. There were no persistent microchimeric T cell clones detected.

This sequence was found in a woman in her forties in good health. Sequenced sample: blood. V and J are TRBV4-1 and TRBJ2-3, with D unclear. CDR3 protein: CASSQAAVGDTQYF. The CDR3 nucleotides are TGCGCCAGCAGCCAAGCTGCTGTAGGAGATACGCAGTATTTT.